The 28 T cell receptor beta chains presented below share a single source sample, sequenced in a study of shared clonotypes between healthy human individuals. Clones were read by immunoSEQ multiplex PCR, and TCRdb kept only the in-frame ones, dropping some. The sample has more than 850,000 clones, around 78% seen once. The sample taken for sequencing was memory CD4+ T cells from PBMCs. As to subset: CD45RA-negative fraction. The receptors originated from a man between 18 and 35 years old in good health. Some clones in this sample may be carry-over from other donors' samples.

The chain carries TRBV7-2 and TRBJ2-7; D is ambiguous. Trimming stripped 5 bases from V and 4 bases from J, with 6 bases between. CDR3 length equals 11 residues. CDR1 and CDR2 (germline): SGHTA, FQGNSA. As DNA, the CDR3 is TGTGCCAGCAGCCGACAATACGAGCAGTACTTC. This encodes CASSRQYEQYF. Together with reference TRBV7-2 and TRBJ2-7, the CDR3 gives the full variable domain: GAGVSQSPSNKVTEKGKDVELRCDPISGHTALYWYRQSLGQGLEFLIYFQGNSAPDKSGLPSDRFSAERTGGSVSTLTIQRTQQEDSAVYLCASSRQYEQYFGPGTRLTVT.

V gene TRBV5-8 combines with J gene TRBJ1-5; D unclear. Germline CDR1 SGHTS, CDR2 YDEGEE. This CDR3 comprises 15 residues. The ends were cut back, 2 bases at V and 0 bases at J, with 9 bases in the middle. CDR3 DNA sequence: TGTGCCAGCAGCTTTTCGGGGAATAGCAATCAGCCCCAGCATTTT. It encodes CASSFSGNSNQPQHF.

The gene calls are TRBV14 and TRBJ1-4; the D is unclear. Germline CDR1 is SGHDN and CDR2 is FVKESK. The CDR3 is made up of 14 amino acids. V was pared by 0 bases and J by 10 bases, with 12 bases between. DNA of the CDR3: TGTGCCAGCAGCCAAGACCCACGGGGAAGAAAACTGTTTTTT. It encodes CASSQDPRGRKLFF. Based on the CDR3 plus reference TRBV14 and TRBJ1-4, the full variable domain is EAGVTQFPSHSVIEKGQTVTLRCDPISGHDNLYWYRRVMGKEIKFLLHFVKESKQDESGMPNNRFLAERTGGTYSTLKVQPAELEDSGVYFCASSQDPRGRKLFFGSGTQLSVL.

The chain links TRBV4-1 to TRBJ2-7, with TRBD2 matching 9 bases. The trim removed 4 bases at V and 6 bases at J, leaving 10 bases unmatched. Germline CDR1 and CDR2: MGHRA and YSYEKL. The CDR3 runs 15 residues. CDR3 nucleotide sequence: TGCGCCAGCAGCCCGGCCGGGGGACTAGCTGCCGAGCAGTACTTC. Its translation: CASSPAGGLAAEQYF.

This clone occurred once. The chain links TRBV27 to TRBJ2-3; either TRBD1 or TRBD2 may fit D (5 bases each). The germline gives CDR1 MNHEY, CDR2 SMNVEV (reference sequence). V was trimmed by 8 bases and J by 2 bases, leaving 14 bases between them. This CDR3 is 14 amino acids long. The CDR3 sequence: CASLKGPNTDTQYF. CDR3 sequence (DNA): TGTGCCAGCTTGAAGGGACCTAACACAGATACGCAGTATTTT.

The rearrangement uses TRBV6-1 and TRBJ2-5; D is undetermined. Deletions cut 5 bases from V and 2 bases from J, with 12 bases between. Germline assignment: CDR1 MNHNS and CDR2 SASEGT. There are 14 residues in the CDR3. The CDR3 loop is CASSLLTRQETQYF. The CDR3 region has the DNA TGTGCCAGCAGTCTCCTGACCCGACAAGAGACCCAGTACTTC.

The V call is TRBV2, the J call TRBJ2-1; 7 positions match TRBD2. This CDR3 comprises 13 residues. Trimming took 11 bases from V and 1 from J; bases not matched to a gene: 5. Germline loops: CDR1 SNHLY, CDR2 FYNNEI. CDR3 sequence (DNA): TGTGCCGTCCAGCGGGGTTCCTACAATGAGCAGTTCTTC. Translation gives CAVQRGSYNEQFF. The full variable domain, rest sourced from reference TRBV2 and TRBJ2-1, is EPEVTQTPSHQVTQMGQEVILRCVPISNHLYFYWYRQILGQKVEFLVSFYNNEISEKSEIFDDQFSVERPDGSNFTLKIRSTKLEDSAMYFCAVQRGSYNEQFFGPGTRLTVL.

This chain links TRBV5-4 with TRBJ1-3, with D tentatively TRBD1 (6 bases). In germline, CDR1 is SGHNT, CDR2 YYREEE (reference sequence). Trimming cost V 1 base and J 1 base, with 12 bases left between them. This CDR3 is built from 16 residues. The CDR3 bases are TGTGCCAGCAGCTTGCCGGGGGCAGTTTCTGGAAACACCATATATTTT. Encoded protein: CASSLPGAVSGNTIYF. The variable domain in full, completed from reference TRBV5-4 and TRBJ1-3, reads ETGVTQSPTHLIKTRGQQVTLRCSSQSGHNTVSWYQQALGQGPQFIFQYYREEENGRGNFPPRFSGLQFPNYSSELNVNALELDDSALYLCASSLPGAVSGNTIYFGEGSWLTVV.

This chain joins TRBV6-1 and TRBJ1-2; 7 bases fit TRBD1. The CDR3 consists of 14 residues. Germline CDR1 is MNHNS and CDR2 is SASEGT. J gave up 2 bases and V 11 bases, and 11 bases lay outside the gene matches. The CDR3 protein is CAGGYSTGNYGYTF. Here the CDR3 DNA reads TGTGCCGGAGGGTATTCGACAGGGAACTATGGCTACACCTTC.

The chain couples TRBV28 to TRBJ2-3; 7 positions match TRBD1. J gave up 0 bases and V 6 bases, and 6 bases lay outside the gene matches. The CDR3 spans 15 residues. The germline V gene encodes CDR1 MDHEN and CDR2 SYDVKM. CDR3 nucleotide sequence: TGTGCCAGCAGCCGGGACAGTCCTAGCACAGATACGCAGTATTTT. It yields the protein CASSRDSPSTDTQYF. Complete variable domain (other parts from reference TRBV28 and TRBJ2-3): DVKVTQSSRYLVKRTGEKVFLECVQDMDHENMFWYRQDPGLGLRLIYFSYDVKMKEKGDIPEGYSVSREKKERFSLILESASTNQTSMYLCASSRDSPSTDTQYFGPGTRLTVL.

The chain couples TRBV28 to TRBJ2-5; no reliable D call. The CDR3 runs 15 residues. The germline CDR1 and CDR2 sequences are MDHEN and SYDVKM. V was shortened by 7 bases and J by 1 base, with 16 bases between the two germline ends. The CDR3 region has the DNA TGTGCCAGCACCACCTCGCGGCAGAGCCAAGAGACCCAGTACTTC. Translated, it gives CASTTSRQSQETQYF.

The V and J genes are TRBV6-5 and TRBJ1-1; 8 nucleotides line up with TRBD1. This CDR3 has 12 residues. CDR1 is MNHEY and CDR2 is SVGAGI in the germline V gene. V shed 6 bases and J 11 bases; nucleotides not matched to a gene: 8. The CDR3 region is CASSSDRVLAFF. CDR3 in DNA: TGTGCCAGCAGCTCGGACAGGGTTCTTGCTTTCTTT.

The sample holds a few counts of this clone. The rearrangement uses TRBV28 and TRBJ1-2, with D perhaps TRBD1 (5 bases). Between the trimmed V and J ends, which lost 3 bases and 7 bases, there was a span of 12 bases. Germline lookup yields CDR1 MDHEN and CDR2 SYDVKM. The length of the CDR3 is 13 residues. The CDR3 bases are TGTGCCAGCAGTTTTCAAGGGGCGAGTGGCTACACCTTC. Its translation is CASSFQGASGYTF.

The chain combines TRBV27 with TRBJ2-1; 8 bases line up with TRBD1. Germline CDR1 is MNHEY and CDR2 is SMNVEV (reference sequence). J was trimmed by 2 bases and V by 6 bases; bases with no gene match: 9. This CDR3 spans 16 amino acids. CDR3 sequence reads: CASSPRTGRTYNEQFF. DNA for the CDR3: TGTGCCAGCAGCCCGAGGACAGGGCGGACCTACAATGAGCAGTTCTTC.

This chain connects TRBV30 to TRBJ1-5; TRBD1 is a possible D gene (6 bases). V was pared by 3 bases and J by 4 bases, with 13 bases between. There are 14 residues in the CDR3. Germline V gives CDR1 GTSNPN, CDR2 SVGIG (reference sequence). CDR3 nucleotides: TGTGCCTGGAGGGTACAGGGAGGGAATCAGCCCCAGCATTTT. Translated: CAWRVQGGNQPQHF.

The chain uses TRBV4-1 and TRBJ2-1; D unclear. The CDR3 runs 18 residues. V was cut by 3 bases and J by 4 bases, with 22 bases left in between. CDR1 and CDR2 from the germline V gene are MGHRA and YSYEKL. DNA for the CDR3: TGCGCCAGCAGCCAGGGTCTTCTGTTGGCGGAAGGATACAATGAGCAGTTCTTC. It yields the protein CASSQGLLLAEGYNEQFF.

The chain is built from TRBV7-2 and TRBJ2-7, with D perhaps TRBD1 (6 bases). Trimming removed 4 bases at V and 5 bases at J, with 15 bases between. This CDR3 is 14 amino acids long. The germline V gene has CDR1 SGHTA and CDR2 FQGNSA. CDR3 bases: TGTGCCAGCAGCTCCAGGACAGCCTGGGACGAGCAGTACTTC. It encodes CASSSRTAWDEQYF.

The rearrangement links TRBV6-5 to TRBJ2-5; D could derive from TRBD1 or TRBD2 (5 bases each). Trimming pared 11 bases from V and 5 bases from J, leaving 21 bases between. The CDR3 is made up of 14 amino acids. Germline V CDR1 and CDR2: MNHEY, SVGAGI. The CDR3 coding sequence is TGTGCCGCCAAAGGGACGGTCGACGGTGAGACCCAGTACTTC. It codes for CAAKGTVDGETQYF.

Many counts were recorded for this clone. The sample has other DNA sequences that encode this CDR3 too. The rearrangement links TRBV28 to TRBJ1-2; D not certain. V gave up 3 bases and J gave up 5 bases, with 10 bases separating them. Germline values: CDR1 MDHEN, CDR2 SYDVKM. The CDR3 contains 13 residues. The CDR3 region is CASSLTGVYGYTF. The CDR3 bases are TGTGCCAGCAGTTTGACCGGGGTTTATGGCTACACCTTC.

The sample holds a few counts of this clone. V is TRBV4-1 and J is TRBJ1-4; TRBD1 might be the D (5 bases). CDR1 is MGHRA and CDR2 is YSYEKL in the germline V gene. The CDR3 runs to 15 residues. The germline V and J ends were trimmed by 4 bases and 0 bases, with 9 bases remaining between them. Here the CDR3 DNA reads TGCGCCAGCAGCCCAGGGTGGGCAACTAATGAAAAACTGTTTTTT. Residues: CASSPGWATNEKLFF.

V is TRBV27 and J is TRBJ1-2, with D hard to call. This CDR3 region has 12 residues. V lost 11 bases and J 4 bases, leaving 14 bases between the germline ends. CDR1 and CDR2 from the germline V gene are MNHEY and SMNVEV (reference sequence). The CDR3 bases are TGTGCCGACGGAGGACGGGCCTATGGCTACACCTTC. Translating gives CADGGRAYGYTF.

This clone has a handful of counts. The chain carries TRBV30 and TRBJ1-1, with 7 positions matching TRBD1. Trimming took 7 bases from V and 4 from J; bases not matched to a gene: 6. CDR3 size: 12 residues. Germline V gives CDR1 GTSNPN, CDR2 SVGIG (reference sequence). The CDR3 DNA follows: TGTGCCTACCACAGGGGTCCCACTGAAGCTTTCTTT. This encodes CAYHRGPTEAFF.

This clone was detected once. CDR3 protein: CATSRDGLPQETQYF. Written as DNA, the CDR3 is TGTGCCACCAGCAGAGATGGGCTACCCCAAGAGACCCAGTACTTC. This chain links TRBV15 with TRBJ2-5; D is unresolved. V was clipped by 0 bases and J by 1 base, with 9 bases between them. CDR1 and CDR2 (germline): LNHNV, YYDKDF (reference sequence). This CDR3 is 15 amino acids long.

This chain links TRBV19 with TRBJ2-7; D tentatively reads TRBD1 or TRBD2 (5 bases each). V was pared by 5 bases and J by 3 bases, with 11 bases between. Germline CDR1 is LNHDA and CDR2 is SQIVND (reference sequence). This CDR3 has 13 amino acids. The CDR3 bases are TGTGCCAGTAGTGAGGGACCGGGCTACGAGCAGTACTTC. It translates to CASSEGPGYEQYF. Full variable domain (remainder filled in from reference TRBV19 and TRBJ2-7): DGGITQSPKYLFRKEGQNVTLSCEQNLNHDAMYWYRQDPGQGLRLIYYSQIVNDFQKGDIAEGYSVSREKKESFPLTVTSAQKNPTAFYLCASSEGPGYEQYFGPGTRLTVT.

The chain carries TRBV30 and TRBJ1-1; the D gene is possibly TRBD1 (5 bases). The germline V and J ends were trimmed by 4 bases and 0 bases, with 15 bases remaining between them. Germline-derived CDR1 and CDR2 are GTSNPN and SVGIG (reference sequence). This CDR3 spans 15 amino acids. The CDR3 spells CAWILSGAVNTEAFF. CDR3 nucleotide sequence: TGTGCCTGGATTTTAAGTGGGGCCGTGAACACTGAAGCTTTCTTT.

This clone was recorded once. The rearrangement uses TRBV7-2 and TRBJ2-2; 9 bases map to TRBD2. Germline trimming cut 2 bases from V and 6 bases from J; bases unmatched to any gene: 7. The germline CDR1 and CDR2 sequences are SGHTA and FQGNSA. The CDR3 runs to 16 residues. CDR3 amino acids: CASSLQFAGGPGELFF. The CDR3 DNA follows: TGTGCCAGCAGCTTACAATTTGCGGGAGGGCCCGGGGAGCTGTTTTTT.

The V gene is TRBV6-6, the J gene TRBJ2-1; no definite D call. V was pared by 6 bases and J by 0 bases, with 15 bases between. Per germline, CDR1 MNHNY and CDR2 SVGAGI (reference sequence). The CDR3 has 16 amino acids. DNA for the CDR3: TGTGCCAGCAGCCCAAATCAAGCCTTCTCCTACAATGAGCAGTTCTTC. It codes for CASSPNQAFSYNEQFF.

CDR3 coding DNA: TGTGCCAGCGATAAGGGACAGCACACAGATACGCAGTATTTT. It specifies CASDKGQHTDTQYF. This chain uses TRBV11-1 with TRBJ2-3; 7 bases agree with TRBD1. From germline, CDR1 is SGHAT and CDR2 FQDESV (reference sequence). J gave up 2 bases and V 8 bases, and 7 bases lay outside the gene matches. CDR3 size: 14 residues.